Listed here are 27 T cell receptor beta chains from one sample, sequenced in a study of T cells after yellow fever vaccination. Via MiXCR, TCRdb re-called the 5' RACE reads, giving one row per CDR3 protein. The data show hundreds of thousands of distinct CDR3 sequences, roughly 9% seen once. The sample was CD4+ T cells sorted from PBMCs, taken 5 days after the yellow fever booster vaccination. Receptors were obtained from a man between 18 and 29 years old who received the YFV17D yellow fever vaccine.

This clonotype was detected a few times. CDR3 sequence (DNA): TGTGCCAGCAGGGTGACAGGGGCGAGCTATGGCTACACCTTC. It codes for CASRVTGASYGYTF. The chain couples TRBV6-1 to TRBJ1-2; TRBD1 matches at 8 bases. J was trimmed by 4 bases and V by 6 bases; bases with no gene match: 7. Looked up from germline, CDR1 is MNHNS and CDR2 is SASEGT. The CDR3 spans 14 residues.

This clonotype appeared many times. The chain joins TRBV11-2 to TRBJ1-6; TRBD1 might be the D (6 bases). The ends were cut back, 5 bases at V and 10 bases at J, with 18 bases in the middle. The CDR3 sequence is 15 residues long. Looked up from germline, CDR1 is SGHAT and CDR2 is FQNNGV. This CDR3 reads CASSPGQNAWSPLHF. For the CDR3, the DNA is TGTGCCAGCAGCCCCGGACAGAACGCATGGTCACCCCTCCACTTT.

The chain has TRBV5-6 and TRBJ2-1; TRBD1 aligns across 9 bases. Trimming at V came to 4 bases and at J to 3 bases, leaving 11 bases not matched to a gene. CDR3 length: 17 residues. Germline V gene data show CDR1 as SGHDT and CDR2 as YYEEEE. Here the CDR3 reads CASSQLPGTGHYNEQFF. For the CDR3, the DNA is TGTGCCAGCAGCCAGCTCCCCGGGACAGGGCACTACAATGAGCAGTTCTTC.

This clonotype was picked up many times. This chain's CDR3 is CASSPGLQRDTQYF. For the CDR3, the DNA is TGCGCCAGCAGCCCCGGACTCCAGAGGGATACGCAGTATTTT. V and J are TRBV5-1 and TRBJ2-3; D perhaps matches TRBD2 (5 bases). V shed 4 bases and J shed 6 bases, with 15 bases lying between them. Per the germline V gene, CDR1 is SGHRS and CDR2 is YFSETQ. The CDR3 extends over 14 amino acids.

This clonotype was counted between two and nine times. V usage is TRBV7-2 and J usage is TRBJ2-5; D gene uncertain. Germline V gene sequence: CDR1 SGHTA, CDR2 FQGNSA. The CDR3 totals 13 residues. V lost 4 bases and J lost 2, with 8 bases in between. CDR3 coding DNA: TGTGCCAGCAGCTCCATTATGCAAGAGACCCAGTACTTC. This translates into CASSSIMQETQYF.

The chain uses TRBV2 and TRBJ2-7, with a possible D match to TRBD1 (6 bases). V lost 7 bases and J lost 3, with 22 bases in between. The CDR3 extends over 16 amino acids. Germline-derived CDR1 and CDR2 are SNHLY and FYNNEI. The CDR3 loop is CASIGWDIARNYEQYV. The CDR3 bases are TGTGCCAGCATCGGATGGGACATCGCACGAAACTACGAGCAGTACGTC.

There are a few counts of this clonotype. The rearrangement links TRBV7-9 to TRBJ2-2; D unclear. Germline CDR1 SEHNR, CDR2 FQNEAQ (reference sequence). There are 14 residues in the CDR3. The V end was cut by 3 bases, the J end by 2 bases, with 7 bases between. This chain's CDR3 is CASSFTQNTGELFF. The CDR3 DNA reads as TGTGCCAGCAGCTTCACCCAAAACACCGGGGAGCTGTTTTTT.

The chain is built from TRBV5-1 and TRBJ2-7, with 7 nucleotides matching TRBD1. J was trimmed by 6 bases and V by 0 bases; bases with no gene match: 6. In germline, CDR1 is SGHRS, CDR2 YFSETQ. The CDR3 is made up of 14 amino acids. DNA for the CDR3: TGCGCCAGCAGCTTGGGACAGGGAGTCGGCGAGCAGTACTTC. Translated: CASSLGQGVGEQYF.

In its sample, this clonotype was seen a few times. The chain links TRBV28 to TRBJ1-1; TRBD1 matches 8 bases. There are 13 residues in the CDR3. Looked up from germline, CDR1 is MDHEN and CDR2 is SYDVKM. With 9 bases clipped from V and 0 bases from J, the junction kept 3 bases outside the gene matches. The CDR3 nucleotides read TGTGCCAGTTGGGGACAGGTGAACACTGAAGCTTTCTTT. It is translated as CASWGQVNTEAFF.

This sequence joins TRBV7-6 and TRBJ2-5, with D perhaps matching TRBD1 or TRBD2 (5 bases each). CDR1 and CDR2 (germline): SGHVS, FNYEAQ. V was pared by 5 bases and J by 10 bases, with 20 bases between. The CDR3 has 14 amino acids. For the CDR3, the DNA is TGTGCCAGCAGCCTCGCCGGGACCCCGGCCGACCAGTACTTC. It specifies CASSLAGTPADQYF. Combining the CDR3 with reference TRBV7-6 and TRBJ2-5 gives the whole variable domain GAGVSQSPRYKVTKRGQDVALRCDPISGHVSLYWYRQALGQGPEFLTYFNYEAQQDKSGLPNDRFSAERPEGSISTLTIQRTEQRDSAMYRCASSLAGTPADQYFGPGTRLLVL.

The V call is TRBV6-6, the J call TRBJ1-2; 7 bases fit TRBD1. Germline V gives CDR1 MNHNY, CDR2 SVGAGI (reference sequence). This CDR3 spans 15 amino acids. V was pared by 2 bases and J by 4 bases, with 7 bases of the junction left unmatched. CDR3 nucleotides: TGTGCCAGCAGTTACCCGACAGGGTTGGGCTATGGCTACACCTTC. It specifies CASSYPTGLGYGYTF.

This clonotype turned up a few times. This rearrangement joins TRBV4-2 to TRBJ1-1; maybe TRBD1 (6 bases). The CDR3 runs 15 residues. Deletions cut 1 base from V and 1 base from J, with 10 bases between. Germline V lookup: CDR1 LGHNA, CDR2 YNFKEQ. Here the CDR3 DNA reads TGTGCCAGCAGCCAAGGCGGCAGGGGGAACACTGAAGCTTTCTTT. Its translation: CASSQGGRGNTEAFF.

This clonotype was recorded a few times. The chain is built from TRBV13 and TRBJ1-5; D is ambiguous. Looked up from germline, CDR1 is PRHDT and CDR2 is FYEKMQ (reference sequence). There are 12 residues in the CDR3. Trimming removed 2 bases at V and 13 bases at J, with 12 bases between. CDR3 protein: CASSLSSGSQHF. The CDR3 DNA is TGTGCCAGCAGCTTATCTTCGGGTTCTCAGCATTTT.

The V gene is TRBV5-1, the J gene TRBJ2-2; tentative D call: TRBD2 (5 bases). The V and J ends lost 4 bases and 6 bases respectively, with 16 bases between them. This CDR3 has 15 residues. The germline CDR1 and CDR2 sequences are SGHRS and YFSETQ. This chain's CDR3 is CASSPRGGAAGELFF. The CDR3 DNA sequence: TGCGCCAGCAGCCCTAGAGGTGGAGCGGCCGGGGAGCTGTTTTTT.

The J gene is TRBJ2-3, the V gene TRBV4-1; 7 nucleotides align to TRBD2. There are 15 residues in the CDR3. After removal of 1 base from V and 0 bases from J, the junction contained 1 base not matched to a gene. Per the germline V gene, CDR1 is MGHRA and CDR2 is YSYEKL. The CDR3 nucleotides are TGCGCCAGCAGCCAAGGGACTAGAAGCACAGATACGCAGTATTTT. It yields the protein CASSQGTRSTDTQYF.

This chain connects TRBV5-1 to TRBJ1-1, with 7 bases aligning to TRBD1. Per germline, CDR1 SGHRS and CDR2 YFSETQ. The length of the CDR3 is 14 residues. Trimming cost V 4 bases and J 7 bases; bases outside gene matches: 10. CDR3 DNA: TGCGCCAGCAGCGCCCTAACAGGGGAGGGTGAAGCTTTCTTT. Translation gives CASSALTGEGEAFF.

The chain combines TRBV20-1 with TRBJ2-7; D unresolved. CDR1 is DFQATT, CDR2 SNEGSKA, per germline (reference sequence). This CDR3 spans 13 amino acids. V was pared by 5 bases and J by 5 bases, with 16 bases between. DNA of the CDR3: TGCAGTGCTCCATGGACCCTTGGGGACGAGCAGTACGTC. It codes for CSAPWTLGDEQYV.

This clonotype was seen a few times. CDR3 sequence (DNA): TGTGCCAGCAGCGTAGGAGGAGGGTACAACACTGAAGCTTTCTTT. Its translation is CASSVGGGYNTEAFF. The chain links TRBV9 to TRBJ1-1; no definite D call. Germline values: CDR1 SGDLS, CDR2 YYNGEE. Deletions cut 0 bases from V and 2 bases from J, with 11 bases between. The CDR3 consists of 15 residues.

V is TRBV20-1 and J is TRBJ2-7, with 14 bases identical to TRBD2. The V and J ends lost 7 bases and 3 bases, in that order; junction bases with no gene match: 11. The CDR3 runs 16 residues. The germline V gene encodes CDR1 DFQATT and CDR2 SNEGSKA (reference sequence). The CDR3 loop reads CSVGRTSGGFGYEQYF. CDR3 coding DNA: TGCAGTGTTGGGAGGACTAGCGGGGGGTTTGGCTACGAGCAGTACTTC.

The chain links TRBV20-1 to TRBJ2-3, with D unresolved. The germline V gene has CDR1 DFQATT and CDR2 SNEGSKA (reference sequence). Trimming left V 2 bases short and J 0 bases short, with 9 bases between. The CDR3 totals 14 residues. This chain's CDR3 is CSARRGGSTDTQYF. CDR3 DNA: TGCAGTGCTAGACGCGGCGGCAGCACAGATACGCAGTATTTT.

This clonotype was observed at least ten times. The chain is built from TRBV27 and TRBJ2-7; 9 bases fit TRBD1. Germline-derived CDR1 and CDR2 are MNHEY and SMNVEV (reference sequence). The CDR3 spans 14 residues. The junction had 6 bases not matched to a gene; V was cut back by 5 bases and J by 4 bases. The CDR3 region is CASSRTGGGYEQYV. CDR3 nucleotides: TGTGCCAGCAGTCGTACAGGGGGCGGGTACGAGCAGTACGTC.

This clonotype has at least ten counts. The CDR3 DNA is TGTGCCAGCAGCTTAGGGGCGGGACGGAACCCCCAAGAGACCCAGTACTTC. Translation gives CASSLGAGRNPQETQYF. The chain combines TRBV7-8 with TRBJ2-5; weak D call: TRBD2 (6 bases). The CDR3 length is 17 residues. The V end was cut by 1 base, the J end by 1 base, with 16 bases between. CDR1 is SGHVS, CDR2 FQNEAQ, per germline. Full variable domain (remainder filled in from reference TRBV7-8 and TRBJ2-5): GAGVSQSPRYKVAKRGQDVALRCDPISGHVSLFWYQQALGQGPEFLTYFQNEAQLDKSGLPSDRFFAERPEGSVSTLKIQRTQQEDSAVYLCASSLGAGRNPQETQYFGPGTRLLVL.

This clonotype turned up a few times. The CDR3 DNA reads as TGTGCCAGCAGCTCCCGCGGGGGCGCGGGATCCAAAAACATTCAGTACTTC. Translated, it gives CASSSRGGAGSKNIQYF. The chain couples TRBV11-2 to TRBJ2-4, with D possibly being TRBD2 (7 bases). Germline CDR1 is SGHAT and CDR2 is FQNNGV. Trimming pared 4 bases from V and 2 bases from J, leaving 18 bases between. This CDR3 has 17 amino acids.

Here the CDR3 DNA reads TGTGCCAGCAGTAGGGACACTTGGAACACTGAAGCTTTCTTT. Translating gives CASSRDTWNTEAFF. The chain carries TRBV25-1 and TRBJ1-1; D is perhaps TRBD1 (6 bases). CDR1 and CDR2 (germline): MGHDK, SYGVNS. The CDR3 is 14 residues long. Trimming left V 5 bases short and J 1 base short, with 11 bases between.

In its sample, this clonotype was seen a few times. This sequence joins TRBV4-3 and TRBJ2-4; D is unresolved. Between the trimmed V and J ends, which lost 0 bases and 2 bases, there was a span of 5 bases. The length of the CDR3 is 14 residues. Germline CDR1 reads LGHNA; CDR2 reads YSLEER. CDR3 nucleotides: TGCGCCAGCAGCCAAGAAAATACCAAAAACATTCAGTACTTC. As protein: CASSQENTKNIQYF.

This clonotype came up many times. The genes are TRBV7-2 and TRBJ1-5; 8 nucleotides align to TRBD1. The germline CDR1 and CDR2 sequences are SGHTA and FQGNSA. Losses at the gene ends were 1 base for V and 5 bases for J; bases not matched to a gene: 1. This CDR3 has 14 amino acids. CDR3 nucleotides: TGTGCCAGCAGCTTAGGGACAGGGCATCAGCCCCAGCATTTT. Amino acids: CASSLGTGHQPQHF.

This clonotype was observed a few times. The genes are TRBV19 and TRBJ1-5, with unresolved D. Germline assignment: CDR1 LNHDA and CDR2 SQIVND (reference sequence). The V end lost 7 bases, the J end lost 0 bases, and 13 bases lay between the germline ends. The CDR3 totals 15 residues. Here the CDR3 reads CASTLGSYSNQPQHF. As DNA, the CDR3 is TGTGCCAGTACCCTGGGATCATATAGCAATCAGCCCCAGCATTTT.